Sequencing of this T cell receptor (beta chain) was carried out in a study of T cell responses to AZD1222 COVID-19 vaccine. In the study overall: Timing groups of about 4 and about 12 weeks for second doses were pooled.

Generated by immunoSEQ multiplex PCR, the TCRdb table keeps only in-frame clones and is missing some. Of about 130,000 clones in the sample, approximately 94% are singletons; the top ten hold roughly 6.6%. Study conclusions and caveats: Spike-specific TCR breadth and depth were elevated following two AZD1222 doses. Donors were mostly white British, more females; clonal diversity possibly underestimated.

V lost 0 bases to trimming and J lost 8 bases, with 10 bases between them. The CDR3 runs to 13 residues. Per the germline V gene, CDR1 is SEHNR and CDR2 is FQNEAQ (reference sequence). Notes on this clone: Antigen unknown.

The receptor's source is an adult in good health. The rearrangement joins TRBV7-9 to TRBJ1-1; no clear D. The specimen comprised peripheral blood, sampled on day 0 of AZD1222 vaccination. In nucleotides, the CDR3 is TGTGCCAGCAGCTTAGCGCCTTTTAACGAAGCTTTCTTT. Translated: CASSLAPFNEAFF.